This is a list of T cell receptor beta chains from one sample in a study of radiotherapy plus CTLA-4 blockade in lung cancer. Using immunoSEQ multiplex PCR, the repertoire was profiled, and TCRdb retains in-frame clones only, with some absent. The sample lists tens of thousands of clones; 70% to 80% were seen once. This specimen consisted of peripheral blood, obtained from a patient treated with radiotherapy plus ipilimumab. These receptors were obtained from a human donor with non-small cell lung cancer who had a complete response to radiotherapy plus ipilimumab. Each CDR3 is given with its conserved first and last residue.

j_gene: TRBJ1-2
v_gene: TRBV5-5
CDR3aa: CASSLLIPGQGRDYGYTF

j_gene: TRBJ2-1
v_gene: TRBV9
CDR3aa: CASSALLAGVEQFF

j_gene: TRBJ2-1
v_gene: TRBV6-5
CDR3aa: CASTYRGPPYNEQFF

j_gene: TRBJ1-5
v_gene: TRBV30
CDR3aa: CAWSPLQGSQPQHF

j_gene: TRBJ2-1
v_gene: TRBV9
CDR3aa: CASSGLVFNEQFF

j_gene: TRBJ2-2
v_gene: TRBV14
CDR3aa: CASSQEPGGVTTGELFF

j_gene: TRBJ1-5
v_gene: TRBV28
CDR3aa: CASNRKPGQGGKPQHF

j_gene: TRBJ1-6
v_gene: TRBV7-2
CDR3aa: CASSLGLRRNNSPLHF

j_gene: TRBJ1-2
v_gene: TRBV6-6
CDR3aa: CASSYRDSNYGYTF

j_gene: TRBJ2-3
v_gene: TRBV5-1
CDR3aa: CASSLFSLAGNTDTQYF

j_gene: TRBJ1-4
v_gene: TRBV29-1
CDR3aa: CSGWTGENEKLFF

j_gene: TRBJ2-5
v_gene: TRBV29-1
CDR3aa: CSVEDRGQGPETQYF

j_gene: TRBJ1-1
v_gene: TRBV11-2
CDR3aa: CASSLELGRNTEAFF

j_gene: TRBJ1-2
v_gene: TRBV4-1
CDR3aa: CASSQDRGLGYGYTF

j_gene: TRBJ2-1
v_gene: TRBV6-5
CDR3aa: CASRKRHEQFF

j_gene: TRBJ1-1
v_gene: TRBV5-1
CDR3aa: CASSSQTFRGNTEAFF

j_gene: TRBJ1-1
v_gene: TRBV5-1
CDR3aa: CASSPQGAQTEAFF

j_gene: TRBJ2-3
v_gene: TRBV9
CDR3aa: CASSVWQGDDTQYF

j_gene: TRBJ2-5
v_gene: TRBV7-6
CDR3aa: CASSPRTGTETQYF

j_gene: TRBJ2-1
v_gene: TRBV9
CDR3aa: CASSVDRAYGEQFF

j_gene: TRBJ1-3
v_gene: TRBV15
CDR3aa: CATSRAGGGSGNTIYF

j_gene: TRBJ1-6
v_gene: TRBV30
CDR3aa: CAWSGQFNSPLHF

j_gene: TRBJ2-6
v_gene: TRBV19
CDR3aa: CASIYRSGANVLTF

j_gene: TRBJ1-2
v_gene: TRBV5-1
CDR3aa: CASSLAGGGTYGYTF

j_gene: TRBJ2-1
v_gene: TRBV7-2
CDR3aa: CASSNARAHEQFF

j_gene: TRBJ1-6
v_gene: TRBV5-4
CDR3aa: CASRSRGAQRNSPLHF

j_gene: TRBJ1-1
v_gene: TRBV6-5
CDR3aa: CASSFVAGKAFF

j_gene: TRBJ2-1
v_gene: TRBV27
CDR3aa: CASSTTGSGRSNEQFF

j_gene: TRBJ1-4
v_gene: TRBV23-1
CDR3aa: CASSQDRGRPKLFF

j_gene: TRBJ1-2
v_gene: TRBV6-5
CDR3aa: CAGSYSRQGADYGYTF

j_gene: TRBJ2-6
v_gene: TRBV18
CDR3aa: CASSPLTGANSGANVLTF

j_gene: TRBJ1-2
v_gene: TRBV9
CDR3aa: CASSLGANANYGYTF

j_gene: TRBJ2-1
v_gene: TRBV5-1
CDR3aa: CASSLGLLKHNEQFF

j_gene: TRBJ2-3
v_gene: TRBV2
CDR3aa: CASRKDRAVSTDTQYF

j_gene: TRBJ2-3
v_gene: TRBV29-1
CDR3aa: CSGQGGSTDTQYF

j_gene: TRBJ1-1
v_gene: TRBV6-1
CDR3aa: CASLDRLFTEAFF

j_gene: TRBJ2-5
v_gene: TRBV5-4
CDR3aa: CASSLVGRETQYF